By frequency in the sample, the clone carrying this T cell receptor (beta chain) is medium-sized (0.01 to 0.1%). Its antigen is undetermined. The read gets to within 3 residues of the CDR3 end, and the germline J gene fills in the rest. These data come from a study of T cell clonality in common variable immunodeficiency. Study-wide results and caveats: Shared TCRbeta clones were fewer between CVID subjects than controls. Fewer deletions and N-nucleotide insertions were reportedly seen in common variable immunodeficiency TCR beta sequences. Compared with healthy controls, CVID subjects showed increased TCRbeta clonality, mostly in about a third.

The germline V gene encodes CDR1 SGHNT and CDR2 YYREEE (reference sequence). The CDR3 is made up of 15 amino acids. J gave up 5 bases and V 4 bases, and 3 bases lay outside the gene matches. Control and CVID samples contributed equal amounts of genomic DNA. The method was immunoSEQ multiplex PCR; TCRdb's version includes in-frame clones alone and lacks a portion of them. The counts give 25,000 to 35,000 clones, none of them seen only once; 3.5% to 5.5% is held by the top ten. The chain is built from TRBV5-4 and TRBJ2-2; 12 nucleotides align to TRBD2. The TCR was taken from a person aged 18 to 69 in good health. Source material: peripheral blood mononuclear cells. CDR3 amino acids: CASSPTSGSTGELFF. CDR3 DNA, as far as it was read: TGTGCCAGCAGCCCGACTAGCGGGAGTACCGGGGAG.